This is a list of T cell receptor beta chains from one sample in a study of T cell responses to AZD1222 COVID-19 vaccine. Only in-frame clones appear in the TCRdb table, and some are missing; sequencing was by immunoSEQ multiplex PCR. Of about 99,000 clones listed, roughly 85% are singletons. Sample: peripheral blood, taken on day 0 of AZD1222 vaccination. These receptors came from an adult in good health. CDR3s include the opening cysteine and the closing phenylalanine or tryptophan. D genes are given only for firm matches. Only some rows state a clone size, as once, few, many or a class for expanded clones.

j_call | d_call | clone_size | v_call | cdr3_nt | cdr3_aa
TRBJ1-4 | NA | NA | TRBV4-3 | TGCGCCAGCAGCCAAGATCTTAATGAAAAACTGTTTTTT | CASSQDLNEKLFF
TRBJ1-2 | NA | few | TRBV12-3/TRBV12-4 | TGTGCCAGCAGTTTAAGGGGCGGGGGCTACACCTTC | CASSLRGGGYTF
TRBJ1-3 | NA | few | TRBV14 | TGTGCCAGCAGCCCCCGGACCTATGGAAACACCATATATTTT | CASSPRTYGNTIYF
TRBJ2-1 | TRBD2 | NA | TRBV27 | TGTGCCAGCAAGGTGACTAGCGGGAGGTACAATGAGCAGTTCTTC | CASKVTSGRYNEQFF
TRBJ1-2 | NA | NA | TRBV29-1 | TGCAGCGTGGGGAACCCCTATGGCTACACCTTC | CSVGNPYGYTF
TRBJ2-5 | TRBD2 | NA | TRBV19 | TGTGCCAGTAGTTCAAGGGGAGGGTCAGAGACCCAGTACTTC | CASSSRGGSETQYF
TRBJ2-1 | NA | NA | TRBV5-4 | TGTGCCAGCCGGATAGACTCCTACAATGAGCAGTTCTTC | CASRIDSYNEQFF
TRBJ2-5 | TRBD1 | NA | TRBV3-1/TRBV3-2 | TGTGCCAGCACACAGGGGGTTTTAGAGACCCAGTACTTC | CASTQGVLETQYF
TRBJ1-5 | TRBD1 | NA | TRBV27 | TGTGCCAGCAGTCCAGTTGGACAGGGGTTGGGTCAGCCCCAGCATTTT | CASSPVGQGLGQPQHF
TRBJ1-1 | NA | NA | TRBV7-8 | TGTGCCAGCAGCTTAGTTGGGGCGAACACTGAAGCTTTCTTT | CASSLVGANTEAFF
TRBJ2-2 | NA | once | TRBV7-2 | TGTGCCAGCAGCTTAGGACAGTGGGGCACCGGGGAGCTGTTTTTT | CASSLGQWGTGELFF
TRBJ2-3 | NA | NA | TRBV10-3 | TGTGCCGTCGGGACGGTAACTAGCACAGATACGCAGTATTTT | CAVGTVTSTDTQYF
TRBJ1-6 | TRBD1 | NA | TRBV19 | TGTGCCAGTAGTAAGGGACAGGCCAATTCACCCCTCCACTTT | CASSKGQANSPLHF
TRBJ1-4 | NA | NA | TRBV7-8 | TGTGCCAGCAGCAATCCGACGAGGGCTAATGAAAAACTGTTTTTT | CASSNPTRANEKLFF